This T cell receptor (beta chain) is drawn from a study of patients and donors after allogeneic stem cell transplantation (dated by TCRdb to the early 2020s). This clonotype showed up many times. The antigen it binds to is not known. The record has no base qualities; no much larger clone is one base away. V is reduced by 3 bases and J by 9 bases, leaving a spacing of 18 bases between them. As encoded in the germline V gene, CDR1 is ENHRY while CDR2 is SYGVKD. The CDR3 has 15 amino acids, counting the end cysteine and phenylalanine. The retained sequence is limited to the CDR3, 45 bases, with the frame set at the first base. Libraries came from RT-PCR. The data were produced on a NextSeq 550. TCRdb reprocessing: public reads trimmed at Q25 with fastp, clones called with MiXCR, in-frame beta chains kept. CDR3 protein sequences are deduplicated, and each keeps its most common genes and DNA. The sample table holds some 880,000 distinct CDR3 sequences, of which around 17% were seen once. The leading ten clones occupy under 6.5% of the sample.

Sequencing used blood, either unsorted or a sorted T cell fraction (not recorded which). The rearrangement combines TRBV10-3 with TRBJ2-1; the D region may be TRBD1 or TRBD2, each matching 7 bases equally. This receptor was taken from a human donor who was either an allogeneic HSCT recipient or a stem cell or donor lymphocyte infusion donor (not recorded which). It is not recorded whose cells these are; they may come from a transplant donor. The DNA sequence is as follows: TGTGCCATCAGTGAAAGGCTAGCGGACAGGAGTGAGCAGTTCTTC. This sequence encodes CAISERLADRSEQFF.